This T cell receptor (beta chain) was documented in a study of blood T cell repertoires in COVID-19. The length of the CDR3 is 13 residues. With 5 bases clipped from V and 6 bases from J, the junction kept 3 bases outside the gene matches. CDR1 KGHDR and CDR2 SFDVKD come from the germline V gene. Method: immunoSEQ multiplex PCR; TCRdb's copy keeps in-frame clones and lacks some. Of about 380,000 clones listed, approximately 90% were seen once; the top ten hold around 1.2%. The clonotype comes from a woman between 18 and 29 years old who had recovered from COVID-19. The sample comprised PBMCs or T cells enriched from blood (not recorded which). The chain carries TRBV24-1 and TRBJ2-1; 7 nucleotides line up with TRBD1. The CDR3: CATSVAGGNEQFF. In nucleotides, the CDR3 is TGTGCCACCAGTGTGGCAGGGGGCAATGAGCAGTTCTTC.